The 21 T cell receptor beta chains in this list originate from one sample, sequenced in a study of cytomegalovirus exposure and HLA in healthy donors. Amplification used 60 Vbeta primers and 13 Jbeta primers. Sequencing was performed with immunoSEQ multiplex PCR; in TCRdb, only in-frame clones are kept and a portion is missing. The table lists fewer than 30,000 clones, less than 70% of them singletons. Sequencing was performed on PBMCs. The receptors were sampled from a male donor in good health and CMV-seropositive.

This sequence joins TRBV28 and TRBJ2-5, with TRBD1 matching over 9 bases. Germline assignment: CDR1 MDHEN and CDR2 SYDVKM. The V segment lost 5 bases and the J segment 7 bases; nucleotides outside the gene matches: 14. The CDR3 extends over 16 amino acids. DNA of the CDR3: TGTGCCAGCAGTACAATCCGGGACAGGGTTTGGAGGACCCAGTACTTC. It codes for CASSTIRDRVWRTQYF.

The chain recombines TRBV6-5 with TRBJ1-1, with 7 bases lining up with TRBD1. J was trimmed by 5 bases and V by 2 bases; bases with no gene match: 5. Germline CDR1 and CDR2: MNHEY and SVGAGI. CDR3 length: 14 amino acids. The CDR3 nucleotides read TGTGCCAGCAGTTACGACAGGGCTTGGACTGAAGCTTTCTTT. Amino acids: CASSYDRAWTEAFF.

The chain uses TRBV28 and TRBJ2-5; D possibly corresponds to TRBD2 (6 bases). The CDR3 has 13 residues. Germline assignment: CDR1 MDHEN and CDR2 SYDVKM. V lost 6 bases, J lost 3 bases, and 11 bases lay in between. The CDR3 DNA reads TGTGCCAGCAGCATAGGAGGGGAAGAGACCCAGTACTTC. Its protein product is CASSIGGEETQYF.

J is TRBJ1-1 and V is TRBV18; D is unresolved. V was pared by 2 bases and J by 1 base, with 8 bases between. Germline CDR1 and CDR2: KGHSH and LQKENI. CDR3 length equals 14 residues. CDR3 nucleotides: TGTGCCAGCTCACCAATAACGAGGAACACTGAAGCTTTCTTT. It codes for CASSPITRNTEAFF.

In its sample, this clone was seen a few times. The chain joins TRBV30 to TRBJ1-1; no firm D call. CDR3 size: 12 residues. Germline lookup yields CDR1 GTSNPN and CDR2 SVGIG (reference sequence). CDR3: CACQVTRTEAFF. The CDR3 region has the DNA TGTGCATGCCAGGTGACAAGAACTGAAGCTTTCTTT.

The rearrangement uses TRBV28 and TRBJ1-5; the match to TRBD1 covers 9 bases. This CDR3 comprises 15 residues. Germline loops: CDR1 MDHEN, CDR2 SYDVKM. V dropped 3 bases and J dropped 7; count of bases not matched to a gene: 7. The CDR3 bases are TGTGCCAGCAGTTTCCTAGACAGGGGGTGGCAGCCCCAGCATTTT. It is translated as CASSFLDRGWQPQHF.

CDR3 sequence: CASNRQGAGGELFF. The CDR3 DNA is TGTGCCAGCAATCGGCAGGGGGCGGGCGGGGAGCTGTTTTTT. V usage is TRBV5-6 and J usage is TRBJ2-2; 8 positions agree with TRBD1. The CDR3 has 14 amino acids. V shed 6 bases and J 7 bases; nucleotides not matched to a gene: 8. Germline CDR1 is SGHDT and CDR2 is YYEEEE.

This clone occurred a few times. DNA for the CDR3: TGTGCCATCAGTGTGGGCCAGAAAGCCTACGAGCAGTACTTC. Encoded protein: CAISVGQKAYEQYF. The J gene is TRBJ2-7, the V gene TRBV10-3, with D uncertain. Looked up from germline, CDR1 is ENHRY and CDR2 is SYGVKD. The CDR3 has 14 residues. The V end lost 4 bases, the J end lost 2 bases, and 12 bases lay between the germline ends.

The rearrangement uses TRBV7-9 and TRBJ2-1; 8 nucleotides align to TRBD2. CDR1 and CDR2 (germline): SEHNR, FQNEAQ (reference sequence). V shed 5 bases and J 0 bases; nucleotides not matched to a gene: 9. This CDR3 is built from 17 residues. CDR3 protein: CASSSSGDAPSYNEQFF. The CDR3 nucleotides are TGTGCCAGCAGCAGTAGCGGGGACGCGCCCTCCTACAATGAGCAGTTCTTC.

The rearrangement joins TRBV9 to TRBJ2-7, with D perhaps TRBD1 (5 bases). In germline, CDR1 is SGDLS, CDR2 YYNGEE. The CDR3 spans 14 residues. Trimming removed 0 bases from V and 0 bases from J, with 7 bases in between. The CDR3 coding sequence is TGTGCCAGCAGCGTAGAACAGGACTCCTACGAGCAGTACTTC. Translating it yields CASSVEQDSYEQYF.

This chain links TRBV10-2 with TRBJ2-2; 7 positions agree with TRBD1. The CDR3 is 17 amino acids. Trimming took 4 bases from V and 5 from J; bases not matched to a gene: 13. Germline loops: CDR1 WSHSY, CDR2 SAAADI. In DNA, the CDR3 is TGCGCCAGCAGTGGCCCGGGACAGTTCTTGAGAACCGGGGAGCTGTTTTTT. This codes for CASSGPGQFLRTGELFF.

Only one count was recorded for this clone. V and J are TRBV27 and TRBJ1-1; TRBD1 agrees at 7 bases. The V segment lost 8 bases and the J segment 3 bases; nucleotides outside the gene matches: 6. This CDR3 contains 13 residues. Germline V CDR1 and CDR2: MNHEY, SMNVEV (reference sequence). This chain's CDR3 is CASPRTGDTEAFF. The DNA for the CDR3 is TGTGCCAGCCCCCGAACAGGGGACACTGAAGCTTTCTTT.

V and J are TRBV19 and TRBJ2-4; the D is unclear. V was shortened by 5 bases and J by 0 bases, with 8 bases between the two germline ends. This CDR3 contains 14 residues. Germline CDR1 reads LNHDA; CDR2 reads SQIVND (reference sequence). CDR3 protein: CASSLAAAKNIQYF. In DNA, the CDR3 is TGTGCCAGTAGTTTGGCTGCAGCCAAAAACATTCAGTACTTC.

This clone was observed a few times. This chain's CDR3 is CAWSPQLNEKLFF. CDR3 DNA: TGTGCCTGGAGTCCACAGCTTAATGAAAAACTGTTTTTT. The chain couples TRBV30 to TRBJ1-4; D not resolved. Trimming removed 2 bases at V and 4 bases at J, with 8 bases between. Germline CDR1 and CDR2: GTSNPN and SVGIG (reference sequence). There are 13 residues in the CDR3.

J is TRBJ1-2 and V is TRBV18; D call uncertain. V was trimmed by 4 bases and J by 8 bases, leaving 17 bases between them. Germline CDR1 is KGHSH and CDR2 is LQKENI. The CDR3 consists of 14 residues. CDR3 region: CASSRSGERGGYTF. The CDR3 region has the DNA TGTGCCAGCTCACGTTCGGGAGAACGAGGAGGCTACACCTTC.

The CDR3 protein is CASTLRGSQRSPLHF. CDR3 DNA sequence: TGTGCCAGCACCTTACGGGGGTCACAGAGATCACCCCTCCACTTT. V usage is TRBV6-5 and J usage is TRBJ1-6; D is perhaps TRBD1 (5 bases). The CDR3 runs to 15 residues. Germline assignment: CDR1 MNHEY and CDR2 SVGAGI. V lost 7 bases and J 10 bases, leaving 20 bases between the germline ends.

The rearrangement links TRBV4-1 to TRBJ2-7; 7 bases line up with TRBD1. Germline CDR1 MGHRA, CDR2 YSYEKL. The CDR3 totals 14 residues. With V trimmed by 2 bases and J by 2 bases, 3 bases remained unmatched. DNA of the CDR3: TGCGCCAGCAGCCAATCGGACAGGACCTACGAGCAGTACTTC. As protein: CASSQSDRTYEQYF.

The rearrangement joins TRBV27 to TRBJ2-2; possibly TRBD2 for D (5 bases). Germline CDR1 MNHEY, CDR2 SMNVEV (reference sequence). The CDR3 loop spans 17 amino acids. V was trimmed by 3 bases and J by 8 bases, leaving 22 bases between them. In DNA form, the CDR3 reads TGTGCCAGCAGTTTCTCGACTACTCCAGGCCTCAGTGGGGAGCTGTTTTTT. It specifies CASSFSTTPGLSGELFF.

This clone has a handful of counts. The chain couples TRBV25-1 to TRBJ2-6; D may be TRBD1 (6 bases). The germline V and J ends were trimmed by 5 bases and 0 bases, with 14 bases remaining between them. This CDR3 contains 17 residues. Germline CDR1 and CDR2: MGHDK and SYGVNS. The CDR3 sequence: CASSQGQASSGANVLTF. In DNA, the CDR3 is TGTGCCAGCAGTCAGGGGCAGGCCAGCTCTGGGGCCAACGTCCTGACTTTC.

J is TRBJ2-4 and V is TRBV28, with D tentatively TRBD2 (6 bases). V was cut by 5 bases and J by 3 bases, with 11 bases left in between. The germline CDR1 and CDR2 sequences are MDHEN and SYDVKM. This CDR3 comprises 14 residues. The CDR3, as DNA: TGTGCCAGCAGTCCGGGGGATTTCAAAAACATTCAGTACTTC. Protein product: CASSPGDFKNIQYF.

The chain links TRBV7-3 to TRBJ1-1, with a tentative D call TRBD1 (5 bases). Trimming stripped 4 bases from V and 3 bases from J, with 9 bases between. The length of the CDR3 is 13 residues. Germline CDR1 is SGHTA and CDR2 is FQGTGA. The chain's CDR3 is CASSSIRDTEAFF. CDR3 coding DNA: TGTGCCAGCAGCTCTATCAGGGACACTGAAGCTTTCTTT.